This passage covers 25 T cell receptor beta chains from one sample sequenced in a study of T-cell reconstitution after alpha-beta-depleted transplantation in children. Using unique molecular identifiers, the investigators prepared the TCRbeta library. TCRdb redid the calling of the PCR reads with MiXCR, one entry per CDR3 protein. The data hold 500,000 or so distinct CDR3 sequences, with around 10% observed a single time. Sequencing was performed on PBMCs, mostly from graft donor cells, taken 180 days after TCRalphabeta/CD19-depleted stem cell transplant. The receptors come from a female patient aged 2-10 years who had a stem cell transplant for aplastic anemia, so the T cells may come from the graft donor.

CDR3 sequence: CASHFTTGERPNYGYTF. CDR3 coding DNA: TGTGCCAGCCACTTCACGACAGGGGAAAGGCCTAACTATGGCTACACCTTC. The chain recombines TRBV6-5 with TRBJ1-2; 8 bases are a match to TRBD1. The germline V gene encodes CDR1 MNHEY and CDR2 SVGAGI. The CDR3 is 17 amino acids. Losses at the gene ends were 8 bases for V and 0 bases for J; bases not matched to a gene: 14.

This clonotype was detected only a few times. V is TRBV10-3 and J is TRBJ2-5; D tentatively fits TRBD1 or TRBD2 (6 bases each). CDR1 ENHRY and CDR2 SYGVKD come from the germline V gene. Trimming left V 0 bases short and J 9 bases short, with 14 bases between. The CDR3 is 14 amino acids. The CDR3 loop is CAISESAGGGAQYF. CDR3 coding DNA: TGTGCCATCAGTGAGTCCGCCGGGGGCGGAGCCCAGTACTTC.

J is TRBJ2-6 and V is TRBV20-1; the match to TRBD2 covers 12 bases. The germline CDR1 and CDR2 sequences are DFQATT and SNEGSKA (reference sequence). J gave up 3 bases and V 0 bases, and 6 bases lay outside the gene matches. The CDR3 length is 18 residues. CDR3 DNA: TGCAGTGCTAGAGATATGACTAGCGGGAGAGGTGGGGCCAACGTCCTGACTTTC. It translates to CSARDMTSGRGGANVLTF.

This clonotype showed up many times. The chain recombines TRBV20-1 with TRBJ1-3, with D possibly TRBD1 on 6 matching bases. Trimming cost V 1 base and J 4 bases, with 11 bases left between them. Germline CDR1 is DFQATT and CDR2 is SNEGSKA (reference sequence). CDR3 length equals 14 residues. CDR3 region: CSARVQGPGNTIYF. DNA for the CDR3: TGCAGTGCTAGAGTCCAGGGGCCGGGAAACACCATATATTTT.

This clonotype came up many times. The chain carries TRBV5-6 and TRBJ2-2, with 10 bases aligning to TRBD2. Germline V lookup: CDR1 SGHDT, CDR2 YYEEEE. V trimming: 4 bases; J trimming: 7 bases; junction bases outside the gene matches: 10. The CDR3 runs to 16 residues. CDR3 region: CASSPEAGGHNGELFF. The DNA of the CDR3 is TGTGCCAGCAGCCCCGAAGCGGGAGGGCACAACGGGGAGCTGTTTTTT.

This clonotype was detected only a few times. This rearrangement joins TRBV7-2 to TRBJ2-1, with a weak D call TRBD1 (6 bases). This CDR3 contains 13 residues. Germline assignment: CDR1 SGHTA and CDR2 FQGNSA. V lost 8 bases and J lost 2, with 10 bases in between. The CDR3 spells CASGYRAYNEQFF. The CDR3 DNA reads TGTGCCAGCGGTTACAGGGCCTACAATGAGCAGTTCTTC.

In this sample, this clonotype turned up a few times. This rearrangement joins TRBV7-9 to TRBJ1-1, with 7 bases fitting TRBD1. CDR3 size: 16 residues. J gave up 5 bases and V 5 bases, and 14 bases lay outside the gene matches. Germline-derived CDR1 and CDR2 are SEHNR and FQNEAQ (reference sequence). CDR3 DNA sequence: TGTGCCAGCAGCCGTCGACAGGGATGGAAATGGACTGAAGCTTTCTTT. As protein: CASSRRQGWKWTEAFF. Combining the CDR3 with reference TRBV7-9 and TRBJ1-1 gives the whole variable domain DTGVSQNPRHKITKRGQNVTFRCDPISEHNRLYWYRQTLGQGPEFLTYFQNEAQLEKSRLLSDRFSAERPKGSFSTLEIQRTEQGDSAMYLCASSRRQGWKWTEAFFGQGTRLTVV.

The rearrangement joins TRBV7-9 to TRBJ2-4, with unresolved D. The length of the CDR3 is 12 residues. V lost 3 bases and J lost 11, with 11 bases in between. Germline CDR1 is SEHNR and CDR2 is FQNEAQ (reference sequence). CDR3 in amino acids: CASSLIQWVQYF. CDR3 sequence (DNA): TGTGCCAGCAGCTTGATCCAGTGGGTTCAGTACTTC.

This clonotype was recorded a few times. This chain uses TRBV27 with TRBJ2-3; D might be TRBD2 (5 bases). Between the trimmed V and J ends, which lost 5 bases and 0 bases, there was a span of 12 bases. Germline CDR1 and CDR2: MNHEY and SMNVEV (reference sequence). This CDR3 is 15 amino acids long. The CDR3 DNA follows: TGTGCCAGCAGTCCCTATCGGGATAGCACAGATACGCAGTATTTT. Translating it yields CASSPYRDSTDTQYF.

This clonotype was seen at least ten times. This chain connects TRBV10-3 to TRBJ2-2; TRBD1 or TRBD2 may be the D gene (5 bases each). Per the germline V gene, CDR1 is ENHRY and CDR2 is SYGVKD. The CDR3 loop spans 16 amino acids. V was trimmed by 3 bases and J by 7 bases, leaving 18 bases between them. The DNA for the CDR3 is TGTGCCATCAGTGATACGGGACCAACAAGGGGCGGGGAGCTGTTTTTT. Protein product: CAISDTGPTRGGELFF.

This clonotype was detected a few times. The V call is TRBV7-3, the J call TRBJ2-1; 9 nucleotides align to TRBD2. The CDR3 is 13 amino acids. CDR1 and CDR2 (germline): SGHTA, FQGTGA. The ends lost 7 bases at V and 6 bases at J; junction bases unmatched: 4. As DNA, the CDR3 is TGTGCCAGCATGGCGGGAGGGAGCAATGAGCAGTTCTTC. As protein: CASMAGGSNEQFF.

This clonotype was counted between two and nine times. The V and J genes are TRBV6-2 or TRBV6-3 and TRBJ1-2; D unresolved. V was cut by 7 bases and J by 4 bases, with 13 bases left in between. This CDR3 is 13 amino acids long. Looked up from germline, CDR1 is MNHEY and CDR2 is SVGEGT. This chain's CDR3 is CASTRLGTYGYTF. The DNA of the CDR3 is TGTGCCAGCACCCGCCTGGGTACCTATGGCTACACCTTC.

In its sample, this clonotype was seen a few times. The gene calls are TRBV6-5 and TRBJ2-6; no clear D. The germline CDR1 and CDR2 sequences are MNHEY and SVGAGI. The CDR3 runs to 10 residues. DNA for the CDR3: TGTGCATCTGGGGCCAACGTCCTGACTTTC. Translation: CASGANVLTF.

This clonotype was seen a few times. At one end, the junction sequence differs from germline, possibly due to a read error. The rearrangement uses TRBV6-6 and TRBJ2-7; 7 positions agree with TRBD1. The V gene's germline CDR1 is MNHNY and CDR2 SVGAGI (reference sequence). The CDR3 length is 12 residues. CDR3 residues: CASRIGQAHQVF. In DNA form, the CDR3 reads TGTGCCAGCAGGATCGGACAGGCTCACCAAGTATTC.

CDR3 residues: CASSLWGTASYEQYV. The DNA of the CDR3 is TGTGCCAGCAGTTTATGGGGTACTGCCTCCTACGAGCAGTACGTC. This chain joins TRBV28 and TRBJ2-7; D is uncertain. CDR3 length equals 15 residues. Germline V gene data show CDR1 as MDHEN and CDR2 as SYDVKM. V lost 0 bases and J lost 0, with 9 bases in between.

CDR3 DNA sequence: TGTGCCAGCAGCTATCGCACCGGGACAGGGGACACCGGGGAGCTGTTTTTT. This sequence encodes CASSYRTGTGDTGELFF. The chain recombines TRBV7-2 with TRBJ2-2, with TRBD1 identical over 10 bases. Germline values: CDR1 SGHTA, CDR2 FQGNSA. This CDR3 spans 17 amino acids. The V gene end was trimmed by 4 bases and the J gene end by 3 bases; junction bases not matched to a gene: 8.

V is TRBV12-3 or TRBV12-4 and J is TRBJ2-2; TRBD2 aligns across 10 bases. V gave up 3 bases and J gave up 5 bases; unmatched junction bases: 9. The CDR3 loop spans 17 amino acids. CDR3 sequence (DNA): TGTGCCAGCAGTTTTTGCCTAGCGGGAGCAGGGACCGGGGAGCTGTTTTTT. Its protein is CASSFCLAGAGTGELFF.

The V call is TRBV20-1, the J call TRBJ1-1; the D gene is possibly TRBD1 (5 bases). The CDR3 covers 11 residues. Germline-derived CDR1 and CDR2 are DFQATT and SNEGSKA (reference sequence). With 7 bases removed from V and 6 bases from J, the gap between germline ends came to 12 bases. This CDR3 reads CSGPGRAEAFF. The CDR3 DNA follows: TGCAGTGGCCCAGGGCGAGCTGAAGCTTTCTTT.

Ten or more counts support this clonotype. CDR3 loop: CAISESKASGNTIYF. The CDR3 DNA reads TGTGCCATCAGTGAGTCAAAAGCCTCTGGAAACACCATATATTTT. The J gene is TRBJ1-3, the V gene TRBV10-3; unclear D gene. The CDR3 sequence is 15 residues long. The V end lost 0 bases, the J end lost 0 bases, and 6 bases lay between the germline ends. Germline V gene lookup returns CDR1 ENHRY and CDR2 SYGVKD.

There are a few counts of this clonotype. CDR3 protein: CATSYAVNYGYTF. Written as DNA, the CDR3 is TGTGCCACCAGTTATGCAGTTAACTATGGCTACACCTTC. V gene TRBV24-1 combines with J gene TRBJ1-2, with unresolved D. Germline CDR1 is KGHDR and CDR2 is SFDVKD. The CDR3 sequence is 13 residues long. V lost 6 bases and J 1 base, leaving 8 bases between the germline ends.

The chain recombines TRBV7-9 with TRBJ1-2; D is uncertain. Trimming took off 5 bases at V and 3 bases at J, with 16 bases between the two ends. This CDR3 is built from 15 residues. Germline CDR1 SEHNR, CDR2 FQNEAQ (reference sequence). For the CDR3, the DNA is TGTGCCAGCAGCCTCTCGATGACACGACACTATGGCTACACCTTC. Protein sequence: CASSLSMTRHYGYTF.

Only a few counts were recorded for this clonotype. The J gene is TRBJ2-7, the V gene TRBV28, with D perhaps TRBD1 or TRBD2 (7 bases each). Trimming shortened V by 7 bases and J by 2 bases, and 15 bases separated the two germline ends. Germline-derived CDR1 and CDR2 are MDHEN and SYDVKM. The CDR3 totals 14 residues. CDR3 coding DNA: TGTGCCAGCATCTCAGGGGGGGGGACCTACGAGCAGTACTTC. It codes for CASISGGGTYEQYF.

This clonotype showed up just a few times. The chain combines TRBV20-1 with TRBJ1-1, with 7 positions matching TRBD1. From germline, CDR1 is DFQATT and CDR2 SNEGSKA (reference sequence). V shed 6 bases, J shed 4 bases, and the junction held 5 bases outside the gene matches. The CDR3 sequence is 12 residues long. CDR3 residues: CSARTGFTEAFF. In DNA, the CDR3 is TGCAGTGCAAGGACAGGTTTCACTGAAGCTTTCTTT.

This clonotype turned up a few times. CDR3 bases: TGTGCCAGCAGTTTCCGACAGGGAATCAGCTACGAGCAGTACTTC. Amino acids: CASSFRQGISYEQYF. This chain uses TRBV12-3 or TRBV12-4 with TRBJ2-7; TRBD1 matches at 7 bases. The CDR3 loop spans 15 amino acids. Trimming cost V 3 bases and J 3 bases; bases outside gene matches: 8.

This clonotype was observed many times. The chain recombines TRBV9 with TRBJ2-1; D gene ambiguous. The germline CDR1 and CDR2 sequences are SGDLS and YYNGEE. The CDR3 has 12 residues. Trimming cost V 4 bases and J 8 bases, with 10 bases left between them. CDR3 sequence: CASSPSLYEQFF. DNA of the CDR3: TGTGCCAGCAGCCCCAGTCTCTATGAGCAGTTCTTC.